The rows below give T cell receptor beta chains drawn from one sample of a study of blood T cell repertoires in COVID-19. Method: immunoSEQ multiplex PCR; TCRdb's copy keeps in-frame clones and lacks some. The sample shows some 380,000 clones, 70% to 90% of them seen only once. Sequenced material: PBMCs or T cells enriched from blood (not recorded which). The receptors were gathered from a young man who had recovered from COVID-19. CDR3s include the opening cysteine and the closing phenylalanine or tryptophan. The D gene is left open where the match is weak. A clone size is listed for some rows: how often the clone was seen (once, few, many), or a class if it is expanded.

V: TRBV6-5; D: .; size: .; J: TRBJ2-1; DNA: TGTGCCAGCAGCCCCGGGACTCCGACTAACAATGAGCAGTTCTTC; CDR3: CASSPGTPTNNEQFF
V: TRBV19; D: .; size: .; J: TRBJ2-1; DNA: TGTGCCAGTAGTATAGACAGATTCAATGAGCAGTTCTTC; CDR3: CASSIDRFNEQFF
V: TRBV5-1; D: .; size: .; J: TRBJ2-1; DNA: TGCGCCAGCAGCTTGGTTAAGGGGCAGAGTGAGCAGTTCTTC; CDR3: CASSLVKGQSEQFF
V: TRBV19; D: .; size: .; J: TRBJ2-7; DNA: TGTGCCAGCGCAGGGTCGGGGGTTACCTACGAGCAGTACTTC; CDR3: CASAGSGVTYEQYF
V: TRBV11-2; D: .; size: .; J: TRBJ1-1; DNA: TGTGCCAGCAGTCAACAGGGCGGTGGCACTGAAGCTTTCTTT; CDR3: CASSQQGGGTEAFF
V: TRBV12-3/TRBV12-4; D: TRBD2; size: .; J: TRBJ2-5; DNA: TGTGCCAGCACCCTGGGACTAGGGGGGACCCAGTACTTC; CDR3: CASTLGLGGTQYF
V: TRBV3-1/TRBV3-2; D: TRBD1; size: .; J: TRBJ2-2; DNA: TGTGCCAGCAGCTCCCGGACAGGGCTGAACACCGGGGAGCTGTTTTTT; CDR3: CASSSRTGLNTGELFF
V: TRBV5-1; D: .; size: .; J: TRBJ2-1; DNA: TGCGCCAGCAGCCCGGCGGGTCGCTCCTACAATGAGCAGTTCTTC; CDR3: CASSPAGRSYNEQFF
V: TRBV9; D: .; size: once; J: TRBJ1-5; DNA: TGTGCCAGCAGCCCAGAGGGCAGGTACAATCAGCCCCAGCATTTT; CDR3: CASSPEGRYNQPQHF
V: TRBV30; D: TRBD1; size: .; J: TRBJ1-2; DNA: TGTGCCTGGAGTAGTGGGACAGGCGACTATGGCTACACCTTC; CDR3: CAWSSGTGDYGYTF
V: TRBV19; D: .; size: .; J: TRBJ1-3; DNA: TGTGCCAGTAGTCCCCCAGGGGTGTCCGGAAACACCATATATTTT; CDR3: CASSPPGVSGNTIYF
V: TRBV10-3; D: TRBD1; size: few; J: TRBJ1-5; DNA: TGTGCCATCAGCGATACAGGGGTAGCCCAGCATTTT; CDR3: CAISDTGVAQHF
V: TRBV11-2; D: .; size: once; J: TRBJ1-3; DNA: TGTGCCAGCAGCTTAGCCCAGCGATTCGGCTCTGGAAACACCATATATTTT; CDR3: CASSLAQRFGSGNTIYF
V: TRBV5-1; D: TRBD1; size: .; J: TRBJ1-2; DNA: TGCGCCAGCAGCGTTGGACAGGGCGGGGTTGGCTACACCTTC; CDR3: CASSVGQGGVGYTF
V: TRBV7-9; D: .; size: .; J: TRBJ2-5; DNA: TGTGCCAGCAGTCACAGGTACCAAGAGACCCAGTACTTC; CDR3: CASSHRYQETQYF
V: TRBV12-3/TRBV12-4; D: .; size: few; J: TRBJ1-2; DNA: TGTGCCAGTGGCGAACAGATGAACTATGGCTACACCTTC; CDR3: CASGEQMNYGYTF
V: TRBV6-5; D: .; size: .; J: TRBJ1-1; DNA: TGTGCCAGCAGTTCCTCGACAGGAGTAGACACTGAAGCTTTCTTT; CDR3: CASSSSTGVDTEAFF